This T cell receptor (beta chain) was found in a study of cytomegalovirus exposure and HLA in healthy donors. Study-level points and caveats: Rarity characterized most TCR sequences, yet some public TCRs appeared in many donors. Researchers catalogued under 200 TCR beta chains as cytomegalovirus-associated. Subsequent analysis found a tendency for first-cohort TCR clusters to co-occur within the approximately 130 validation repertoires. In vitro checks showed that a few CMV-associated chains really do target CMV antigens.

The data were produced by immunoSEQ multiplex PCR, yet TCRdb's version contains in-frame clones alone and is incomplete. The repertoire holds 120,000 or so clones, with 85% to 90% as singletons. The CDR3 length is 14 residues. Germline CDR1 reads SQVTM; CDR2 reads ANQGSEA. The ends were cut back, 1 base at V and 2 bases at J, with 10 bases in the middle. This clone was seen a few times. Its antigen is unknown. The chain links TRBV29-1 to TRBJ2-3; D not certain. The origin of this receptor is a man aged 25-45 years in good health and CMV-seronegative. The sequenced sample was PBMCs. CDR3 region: CSVEGASFTDTQYF. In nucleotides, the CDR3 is TGCAGCGTTGAAGGGGCCAGCTTCACAGATACGCAGTATTTT.